Below are 5 T cell receptor beta chains sequenced from a single sample in a study of T-cell reconstitution after alpha-beta-depleted transplantation in children. Unique molecular identifiers were incorporated into the prepared TCRbeta library. TCRdb itself ran the PCR reads through MiXCR, one entry per CDR3 protein. The sample comprises around 380,000 distinct CDR3 sequences, approximately 10% of which are singletons, and 4.5% to 7% rests with the top ten. The sequencing used PBMCs from the stem cell graft donor, collected from the stem cell graft. These receptors were collected from a human donor who donated a stem cell graft to a child with acute myeloid leukemia.

Regarding this clonotype: The germline gene is not matched at one end of the junction; a read error may be the cause. The chain carries TRBV6-4 and TRBJ2-6; TRBD1 matches at 8 bases. The CDR3 length is 18 residues. Per germline, CDR1 MRHNA and CDR2 SNTAGT. The CDR3 is CASENSGTGSSGANGLTF. The DNA of the CDR3 is TGTGCCAGCGAGAATTCCGGGACAGGATCCTCTGGGGCCAACGGCCTGACTTTC.

The chain carries TRBV7-3 and TRBJ1-1; TRBD1 is a possible D gene (5 bases). V was shortened by 1 base and J by 4 bases, with 10 bases between the two germline ends. CDR3 length: 14 residues. The germline V gene encodes CDR1 SGHTA and CDR2 FQGTGA. The CDR3 reads CASSLSRDGTEAFF. CDR3 coding DNA: TGTGCCAGCAGCTTAAGTAGGGACGGCACTGAAGCTTTCTTT.

V usage is TRBV5-1 and J usage is TRBJ2-5, with D perhaps matching TRBD2 (5 bases). CDR3 length: 15 amino acids. Deletions cut 2 bases from V and 2 bases from J, with 13 bases between. Germline V lookup: CDR1 SGHRS, CDR2 YFSETQ. The DNA for the CDR3 is TGCGCCAGCAGCTTTAAGGGAGCCGTACAAGAGACCCAGTACTTC. This sequence encodes CASSFKGAVQETQYF.

This sequence joins TRBV19 and TRBJ2-1; 11 bases map to TRBD2. Trimming took 3 bases from V and 5 from J; bases not matched to a gene: 3. This CDR3 region has 15 residues. The germline V gene has CDR1 LNHDA and CDR2 SQIVND (reference sequence). CDR3 coding DNA: TGTGCCAGTAGTATGGGACTAGCGGTCGACAATGAGCAGTTCTTC. Its protein product is CASSMGLAVDNEQFF.

This chain joins TRBV5-1 and TRBJ2-1; 7 bases line up with TRBD2. The germline V gene has CDR1 SGHRS and CDR2 YFSETQ. This CDR3 contains 16 residues. After removal of 4 bases from V and 2 bases from J, the junction contained 9 bases not matched to a gene. The CDR3 is CASSRGDPGAYNEQFF. Here the CDR3 DNA reads TGCGCCAGCAGCCGGGGGGACCCCGGGGCCTACAATGAGCAGTTCTTC.